This passage covers 30 T cell receptor beta chains from one sample sequenced in a study of blood T cells in healthy people across ages. For the second PCR, which ran for about 7 to 11 cycles, a sample-barcoded 5' primer and a J-beta primer mix were used. TCRdb passed the 5' RACE reads through MiXCR, listing each CDR3 protein once. Counted here are about 1.1 million distinct CDR3 sequences, 30% to 40% occurring once; the ten biggest clones make up about an eighth. Sequencing used blood. These receptors all come from a man aged 18 to 29 in good health.

This clonotype occurred many times. The chain combines TRBV12-3 or TRBV12-4 with TRBJ2-1; D call uncertain. The ends were cut back, 6 bases at V and 4 bases at J, with 16 bases in the middle. There are 15 residues in the CDR3. Written as DNA, the CDR3 is TGTGCCAGCAGCCCCACGGGTGGTTCGTACAATGAGCAGTTCTTC. Its translation is CASSPTGGSYNEQFF.

This clonotype appeared a few times. This chain joins TRBV20-1 and TRBJ2-1; D is ambiguous. With 0 bases removed from V and 0 bases from J, the gap between germline ends came to 9 bases. CDR3 length: 15 residues. Germline-derived CDR1 and CDR2 are DFQATT and SNEGSKA (reference sequence). The CDR3 region is CSARDFGISYNEQFF. The CDR3 DNA reads TGCAGTGCTAGAGATTTTGGGATCTCCTACAATGAGCAGTTCTTC.

Notes on this clonotype: One end of the junction does not line up with germline, which may come from a read error. The chain carries TRBV7-9 and TRBJ2-3; TRBD1 aligns across 7 bases. Germline V gene data show CDR1 as SEHNR and CDR2 as FQNEAQ (reference sequence). The CDR3 contains 15 residues. The CDR3 loop is CANSFFGTDTDTQYF. The CDR3, as DNA: TGTGCCAACAGCTTTTTTGGGACAGACACAGATACGCAGTATTTT.

Note on this clonotype: A single base separates this from a much larger clone, so it may be a read error. The gene calls are TRBV20-1 and TRBJ1-2; D is unclear. Germline-derived CDR1 and CDR2 are DFQATT and SNEGSKA (reference sequence). This CDR3 has 11 amino acids. CDR3 nucleotide sequence: TGCAGTGTCTTATTGGGTTATGGCTACGCCTTC. Translated: CSVLLGYGYAF.

This clonotype was counted many times. The V call is TRBV13, the J call TRBJ1-4; D is unclear. Germline assignment: CDR1 PRHDT and CDR2 FYEKMQ (reference sequence). The CDR3 has 14 amino acids. V was cut by 0 bases and J by 4 bases, with 6 bases left in between. CDR3 sequence (DNA): TGTGCCAGCAGCTTAGGGCAGATTAATGAAAAACTGTTTTTT. Translated, it gives CASSLGQINEKLFF.

This rearrangement joins TRBV12-3 or TRBV12-4 to TRBJ2-4, with D unclear. Gene TRBJ2-7 matches the end of the DNA better, so the J call may be wrong. This CDR3 is 13 amino acids long. The CDR3 protein is CASSRTSSDEQYF. In nucleotides, the CDR3 is TGTGCCAGCAGTCGGACGAGTTCCGACGAGCAGTACTTC.

This clonotype was observed a handful of times. At one end the junction does not follow the germline gene, possibly because of a read error. DNA of the CDR3: TGCGCCAGCAGCCAAGATCAGACAAATTCGGATACGCGGTATTTT. This translates into CASSQDQTNSDTRYF. The chain joins TRBV4-3 to TRBJ2-3; D is unclear. Germline V gives CDR1 LGHNA, CDR2 YSLEER. The CDR3 has 15 amino acids.

This clonotype was recorded a few times. The chain is built from TRBV2 and TRBJ2-5; 7 nucleotides match TRBD1. In germline, CDR1 is SNHLY, CDR2 FYNNEI. Unmatched junction bases numbered 6, after V lost 5 bases and J lost 0 bases. This CDR3 has 15 residues. CDR3 in amino acids: CASSLSGTDQETQYF. CDR3 bases: TGTGCCAGCAGTTTGTCCGGGACAGACCAAGAGACCCAGTACTTC.

The chain joins TRBV14 to TRBJ2-4; D not certain. TRBJ2-7 explains the end of the DNA better; the J call may be wrong. The CDR3 consists of 12 residues. Per the germline V gene, CDR1 is SGHDN and CDR2 is FVKESK. The CDR3 loop reads CASSRLPGEQYF. CDR3 DNA sequence: TGTGCCAGCAGCCGGCTTCCGGGCGAGCAGTACTTC.

In its sample, this clonotype was seen a few times. The rearrangement joins TRBV11-2 to TRBJ2-3, with 13 bases that match TRBD2. In germline, CDR1 is SGHAT, CDR2 FQNNGV. This CDR3 contains 19 residues. V lost 2 bases and J lost 2; bases outside the gene matches: 10. CDR3 protein: CASSLKLAGGASSTDTQYF. The CDR3 DNA follows: TGTGCCAGCAGCTTAAAACTAGCGGGGGGGGCATCCTCCACAGATACGCAGTATTTT.

On this clonotype itself: This may come from a read error, since a much larger clone is one base off. The chain carries TRBV4-1 and TRBJ2-3; D possibly corresponds to TRBD2 (6 bases). CDR1 is MGHRA, CDR2 YSYEKL, per germline. This CDR3 has 15 amino acids. As DNA, the CDR3 is TGCGCCGGCAGCCAAGCGGGCTACCTCACAGATACGCAGTATTTT. Translated, it gives CAGSQAGYLTDTQYF.

This chain links TRBV9 with TRBJ2-7; possibly TRBD2 for D (5 bases). V was shortened by 0 bases and J by 0 bases, with 13 bases between the two germline ends. In germline, CDR1 is SGDLS, CDR2 YYNGEE. The CDR3 has 16 amino acids. The CDR3 sequence is CASSVGARRASYEQYF. For the CDR3, the DNA is TGTGCCAGCAGCGTAGGAGCTAGGCGGGCCTCCTACGAGCAGTACTTC.

In the case of this clonotype: This clone may be a read error of a much larger clone one base away. The chain employs TRBV24-1 and TRBJ2-1; D is perhaps TRBD1 (6 bases). The CDR3 runs to 14 residues. Trimming shortened V by 6 bases and J by 3 bases, and 11 bases separated the two germline ends. CDR1 and CDR2 from the germline V gene are KGHDR and SFDVKD. CDR3 DNA: TGTGCCACCAGTACTGGCAGGGGCTACAATGAGCAGTTCTTC. This codes for CATSTGRGYNEQFF.

In its sample, this clonotype was seen once. This sequence joins TRBV30 and TRBJ1-5, with a tentative D call TRBD1 (5 bases). The CDR3 covers 14 residues. V gave up 6 bases and J gave up 4 bases, with 16 bases separating them. Per germline, CDR1 GTSNPN and CDR2 SVGIG (reference sequence). The DNA of the CDR3 is TGTGCCTGCCGATCGGGGCCTCTTAATCAGCCCCAGCATTTT. It specifies CACRSGPLNQPQHF.

The chain recombines TRBV10-3 with TRBJ2-1; D is uncertain. The DNA matches TRBJ2-7 better at its end, which makes the J call doubtful. Germline CDR1 is ENHRY and CDR2 is SYGVKD. This CDR3 has 12 amino acids. As DNA, the CDR3 is TGTGCCAACGGAGACAACTACAATGAGCAGTACTTC. It yields the protein CANGDNYNEQYF.

This clonotype was found a few times. This chain links TRBV28 with TRBJ1-5; 8 bases fit TRBD1. The CDR3 consists of 15 residues. J gave up 6 bases and V 6 bases, and 10 bases lay outside the gene matches. Germline CDR1 and CDR2: MDHEN and SYDVKM. The CDR3 sequence: CASRGTGGLSQPQHF. CDR3 DNA: TGTGCCAGCAGGGGAACAGGGGGATTGAGTCAGCCCCAGCATTTT.

Worth noting for this clonotype: At one end, the junction sequence differs from germline, possibly due to a read error. The J gene is TRBJ2-7, the V gene TRBV10-3; D perhaps matches TRBD2 (5 bases). Per the germline V gene, CDR1 is ENHRY and CDR2 is SYGVKD. This CDR3 region has 14 residues. The CDR3 is CAIIEPGSVGEQYF. CDR3 sequence (DNA): TGTGCCATCATTGAGCCGGGGTCCGTGGGCGAGCAGTACTTC.

Of note for this clonotype: One end of the junction does not line up with germline, which may come from a read error. J is TRBJ2-7 and V is TRBV4-3, with 7 bases aligning to TRBD2. Germline CDR1 and CDR2: LGHNA and YSLEER. The CDR3 has 15 residues. The CDR3 DNA sequence: TGCGCCAGCAGCCAAGATCTAAGTCGGGACTACAAGCAGTACTTC. Translated, it gives CASSQDLSRDYKQYF.

The genes are TRBV3-1 and TRBJ1-1, with TRBD1 matching over 7 bases. CDR1 LGHDT and CDR2 YNNKEL come from the germline V gene (reference sequence). V lost 3 bases to trimming and J lost 1 base; unmatched junction nucleotides: 5. The CDR3 runs 15 residues. CDR3 region: CASSHHGTANTEAFF. CDR3 DNA: TGTGCCAGCAGCCATCACGGGACAGCGAACACTGAAGCTTTCTTT. The variable domain in full, with the rest retrieved from reference TRBV3-1 and TRBJ1-1, is DTAVSQTPKYLVTQMGNDKSIKCEQNLGHDTMYWYKQDSKKFLKIMFSYNNKELIINETVPNRFSPKSPDKAHLNLHINSLELGDSAVYFCASSHHGTANTEAFFGQGTRLTVV.

Only a few counts were recorded for this clonotype. This chain links TRBV6-1 with TRBJ1-1; D gene unclear. Germline values: CDR1 MNHNS, CDR2 SASEGT. Trimming took off 6 bases at V and 1 base at J, with 15 bases between the two ends. The CDR3 runs to 15 residues. The CDR3 sequence: CASRTYHTENTEAFF. The CDR3 region has the DNA TGTGCCAGCAGGACCTACCACACAGAGAACACTGAAGCTTTCTTT.

Concerning this clonotype itself: At one end the junction does not follow the germline gene, possibly because of a read error. The gene calls are TRBV29-1 and TRBJ1-1, with D tentatively TRBD1 (6 bases). CDR3 size: 12 residues. The germline V gene encodes CDR1 SQVTM and CDR2 ANQGSEA. CDR3 in DNA: TGCAGCGTCGAAGAGGGGGAGACTGAAGCTTTCTTT. Its translation: CSVEEGETEAFF. The full variable domain, rest sourced from reference TRBV29-1 and TRBJ1-1, is SAVISQKPSRDICQRGTSLTIQCQVDSQVTMMFWYRQQPGQSLTLIATANQGSEATYESGFVIDKFPISRPNLTFSTLTVSNMSPEDSSIYLCSVEEGETEAFFGQGTRLTVV.

This clonotype appeared a few times. The genes are TRBV5-1 and TRBJ1-6; D gene ambiguous. Germline lookup yields CDR1 SGHRS and CDR2 YFSETQ. This CDR3 is 16 amino acids long. V was cut by 2 bases and J by 0 bases, with 9 bases left in between. The CDR3 loop reads CASSFTPSSYNSPLHF. CDR3 nucleotides: TGCGCCAGCAGCTTCACGCCGAGCTCCTATAATTCACCCCTCCACTTT.

The CDR3 bases are TGCGCCAGCAGCGCACTGACAGGGGCCCACGAGCAGTACTTC. The encoded protein is CASSALTGAHEQYF. The J gene is TRBJ2-7, the V gene TRBV5-1; 8 nucleotides match TRBD1. Trimming cost V 4 bases and J 5 bases; bases outside gene matches: 8. There are 14 residues in the CDR3. CDR1 is SGHRS and CDR2 is YFSETQ in the germline V gene.

In regard to this clonotype: A clone one base away is much larger, so this may be a read error. The chain employs TRBV10-3 and TRBJ2-3, with 8 bases identical to TRBD1. This CDR3 contains 13 residues. CDR1 ENHRY and CDR2 SYGVKD come from the germline V gene. CDR3 residues: CAIRGTGEDMQYF. DNA for the CDR3: TGTGCCATCAGGGGGACAGGAGAGGATATGCAGTATTTT.

CDR3 sequence: CASSPGQKYNEQFF. DNA of the CDR3: TGTGCCAGCTCACCGGGACAGAAATACAATGAGCAGTTCTTC. V and J are TRBV18 and TRBJ2-1; TRBD1 aligns across 7 bases. The J segment lost 4 bases and the V segment lost 3 bases, leaving 3 bases of the junction unmatched. The CDR3 spans 14 residues. CDR1 and CDR2 (germline): KGHSH, LQKENI.

The V and J genes are TRBV6-2 or TRBV6-3 and TRBJ2-5, with TRBD1 identical over 8 bases. CDR3 length: 14 residues. Trimming at V came to 6 bases and at J to 5 bases, leaving 8 bases not matched to a gene. Germline V gene lookup returns CDR1 MNHEY and CDR2 SVGEGT. The CDR3 DNA follows: TGTGCCAGCAGCCGACAGGGGCTGGGGGAGACCCAGTACTTC. Its translation: CASSRQGLGETQYF.

This clonotype was detected only a few times. The rearrangement uses TRBV2 and TRBJ1-4; the D gene is possibly TRBD1 (6 bases). V was trimmed by 7 bases and J by 0 bases, leaving 9 bases between them. The CDR3 is made up of 14 amino acids. Germline V gene lookup returns CDR1 SNHLY and CDR2 FYNNEI. The CDR3 DNA reads TGTGCCAGCACCGGGGGCGCAACTAATGAAAAACTGTTTTTT. Translated: CASTGGATNEKLFF.

The V and J genes are TRBV27 and TRBJ2-5; D is ambiguous. In germline, CDR1 is MNHEY, CDR2 SMNVEV (reference sequence). This CDR3 has 15 amino acids. V was pared by 1 base and J by 11 bases, with 20 bases between. The CDR3 DNA reads as TGTGCCAGCAGTTTATACTCCGAATCCTACAATGAGCAGTACTTC. The encoded protein is CASSLYSESYNEQYF.

A word on this clonotype: One end of the junction does not line up with germline, which may come from a read error. In nucleotides, the CDR3 is TGCAGTACTAGAGGGGGACAACTTTCTAACTATGGCTACACCTTC. Translation: CSTRGGQLSNYGYTF. The genes are TRBV20-1 and TRBJ1-2, with a tentative D call TRBD1 (6 bases). The V gene's germline CDR1 is DFQATT and CDR2 SNEGSKA (reference sequence). This CDR3 comprises 15 residues.

This chain links TRBV12-3 or TRBV12-4 with TRBJ2-2, with D perhaps TRBD2 (5 bases). V was clipped by 7 bases and J by 5 bases, with 14 bases between them. The CDR3 sequence is 14 residues long. CDR3 in DNA: TGTGCCAGCAACACCGGGAAGGGTACCGGGGAGCTGTTTTTT. Translating gives CASNTGKGTGELFF.